A selection of T cell receptor beta chains follows, all from one sample in a study of vaccination and CD4 T cells after COVID-19. No antigen is known for these receptors. TCRdb reprocessed the PCR reads with MiXCR, giving one entry per CDR3 protein. The repertoire holds tens of thousands of distinct CDR3 sequences, with around two fifths as singletons. The material was CD4+ T cells from blood, cultured in vitro, obtained about 7 months after SARS-CoV-2 vaccination. These receptors were obtained from a human donor who had recovered from COVID-19. The CDR3 runs from the conserved cysteine through the conserved F or W. D genes are given only for firm matches. Clone size appears in some rows only: once, few, many, or a class for an expanded clone.

>TRBJ2-3|-|TRBD2|TRBV7-2
TGTGCCAGCAGCTTAGGGGTCCCAGCGGGAGTTGCGCAGTATTTT
CASSLGVPAGVAQYF
>TRBJ2-1|-|-|TRBV21-1
TGTGCCAGCAGCAGATTAGGGGCTAGCGGCTGCAATGAGCAGTTCTTC
CASSRLGASGCNEQFF
>TRBJ2-7|-|-|TRBV5-1
TGCGCCAGCACCAAACTAGGGGCCGACTACGAGCAGTACTTC
CASTKLGADYEQYF
>TRBJ2-5|-|TRBD2|TRBV5-4
TGTGCCAGCAGCTTGGAAGCGGGGGGCCTCCAAGAGACCCAGTACTTC
CASSLEAGGLQETQYF
>TRBJ2-5|-|TRBD2|TRBV6-7
TGTGCCAGCAGTGGACTAGCGGAAGAGACCCAGTACTTC
CASSGLAEETQYF
>TRBJ2-1|-|-|TRBV7-9
TGTGCCAGCAGCCCGGGGATCCTAGGGGAGCAGTTCTTC
CASSPGILGEQFF
>TRBJ1-5|few|TRBD1|TRBV6-1
TGTGCCAGCAGTGTGGGACAGGGGAACAATCAGCCCCAGCATTTT
CASSVGQGNNQPQHF
>TRBJ2-3|-|-|TRBV7-2
TGTGCCAGCAGCCCCCAGGTCACAGATACGCAGTATTTT
CASSPQVTDTQYF
>TRBJ1-2|-|TRBD1|TRBV12-3/TRBV12-4
TGTGCCAGCAGGCGGGACAGGGCTAAGGGCTACACCTTC
CASRRDRAKGYTF
>TRBJ2-5|-|TRBD1|TRBV5-4
TGTGCCAGCAGCGCACCACCGGGACAGGGGGACGAGACCCAGTACTTC
CASSAPPGQGDETQYF
>TRBJ2-7|-|-|TRBV7-2
TGTGCCAGCAGCTTAGCGGACAGATTAAGATACTCCTACGAGCAGTACTTC
CASSLADRLRYSYEQYF
>TRBJ2-1|few|TRBD2|TRBV20-1
TGCAGTGCTAGTTGGGTAGCGGGAGTTAATGAGCAGTTCTTC
CSASWVAGVNEQFF
>TRBJ1-1|-|-|TRBV28
TGTGCCAGCAGTATAGTTTCTGAAGCTTTCTTT
CASSIVSEAFF
>TRBJ2-5|-|TRBD2|TRBV6-1
TGTGCCAGCAGTGAACGTATTAGCGGGGTCCAAGAGACCCAGTACTTC
CASSERISGVQETQYF
>TRBJ1-1|few|TRBD1|TRBV7-2
TGTGCCAGCAGCTCCCAGGGGGGATGGACTGAAGCTTTCTTT
CASSSQGGWTEAFF
>TRBJ2-3|-|-|TRBV20-1
TGCAGTGCTAGCTCGTTCCAGCGAAGCACAGATACGCAGTATTTT
CSASSFQRSTDTQYF
>TRBJ2-7|-|-|TRBV7-6
TGTGCCAGCAGCTTACTTAGGGATTCCTACGAGCAGTACTTC
CASSLLRDSYEQYF